A single sample is the source of the 32 T cell receptor beta chains below, sequenced in a study of T cells in Graves' hyperthyroidism and ophthalmopathy. The CDR3 regions of TCR beta were amplified from RNA transcripts. Carried out on the TCR CDR3, a first-round RT-PCR used the HTBI primer set. MiXCR, applied by TCRdb to the multiplex PCR reads, yields one record per CDR3 protein. The table shows nearly 600,000 distinct CDR3 sequences, with approximately 14% occurring only once. Sample: blood. The receptors shown here come from a woman aged 25 to 39 with Graves' hyperthyroidism that later progressed to Graves' ophthalmopathy.

This clonotype was detected many times. The chain is built from TRBV30 and TRBJ1-2; unclear D gene. This CDR3 contains 11 residues. Trimming removed 5 bases at V and 8 bases at J, with 12 bases between. The germline CDR1 and CDR2 sequences are GTSNPN and SVGIG (reference sequence). The CDR3 nucleotides read TGTGCCTGGCATGAAGGCGGAGGCTACACCTTC. It yields the protein CAWHEGGGYTF.

This clonotype came up a few times. Written as DNA, the CDR3 is TGTGCCAGCAGTTCCTCCGGACTAGCGGACTTAACCATTTCCTACGAGCAGTACTTC. Amino acids: CASSSSGLADLTISYEQYF. The chain links TRBV27 to TRBJ2-7, with 10 bases that match TRBD2. The CDR3 has 19 amino acids. Germline CDR1 and CDR2: MNHEY and SMNVEV (reference sequence). V shed 4 bases, J shed 1 base, and the junction held 16 bases outside the gene matches.

Turning to this clonotype: A much larger clonotype is one base distant, so this may be a read error. The V and J genes are TRBV5-1 and TRBJ2-3; 9 bases map to TRBD1. CDR1 is SGHRS, CDR2 YFSETQ, per germline. Losses at the gene ends were 4 bases for V and 6 bases for J; bases not matched to a gene: 9. The CDR3 sequence is 15 residues long. CDR3 nucleotides: TGCGCCAGCAGCCGAGGAGGACAGGGGACTGATACGCAGTATTTT. Its protein is CASSRGGQGTDTQYF.

This clonotype was observed at least ten times. The gene calls are TRBV2 and TRBJ2-5, with 11 bases identical to TRBD2. The V gene end was trimmed by 5 bases and the J gene end by 5 bases; junction bases not matched to a gene: 16. Germline CDR1 reads SNHLY; CDR2 reads FYNNEI. The CDR3 has 18 residues. This CDR3 reads CASSIPILSGRADETQYF. In DNA form, the CDR3 reads TGTGCCAGCAGTATCCCCATTCTTAGCGGGAGGGCAGATGAGACCCAGTACTTC.

This clonotype was detected many times. The chain recombines TRBV19 with TRBJ2-7; 7 nucleotides agree with TRBD2. The CDR3 is made up of 15 amino acids. Germline-derived CDR1 and CDR2 are LNHDA and SQIVND (reference sequence). V gave up 3 bases and J gave up 0 bases; unmatched junction bases: 5. Here the CDR3 reads CASSIRRGISYEQYF. In nucleotides, the CDR3 is TGTGCCAGTAGTATTCGGCGGGGGATCTCCTACGAGCAGTACTTC.

This clonotype was recorded at least ten times. The chain employs TRBV11-3 and TRBJ2-7; D assignment may be TRBD1 or TRBD2 (5 bases each). The ends were cut back, 4 bases at V and 2 bases at J, with 12 bases in the middle. The germline V gene encodes CDR1 SGHNT and CDR2 YENEEA. CDR3 length equals 14 residues. The DNA for the CDR3 is TGTGCCAGCAGCTCAGTAAGGGGAGCCTACGAGCAGTACTTC. Amino acid sequence: CASSSVRGAYEQYF. The variable domain in full, with the rest retrieved from reference TRBV11-3 and TRBJ2-7, is EAGVVQSPRYKIIEKKQPVAFWCNPISGHNTLYWYLQNLGQGPELLIRYENEEAVDDSQLPKDRFSAERLKGVDSTLKIQPAELGDSAVYLCASSSVRGAYEQYFGPGTRLTVT.

This clonotype was observed many times. The chain uses TRBV30 and TRBJ1-1; a weak D match, TRBD1 (6 bases). The V and J ends lost 1 base and 10 bases respectively, with 22 bases between them. Germline V gene sequence: CDR1 GTSNPN, CDR2 SVGIG (reference sequence). The CDR3 consists of 15 residues. The CDR3 spells CAWSEGDAGENRAFF. CDR3 sequence (DNA): TGTGCCTGGAGTGAGGGGGACGCAGGGGAGAATCGAGCTTTCTTT. Variable domain in full (rest from reference TRBV30 and TRBJ1-1): SQTIHQWPATLVQPVGSPLSLECTVEGTSNPNLYWYRQAAGRGLQLLFYSVGIGQISSEVPQNLSASRPQDRQFILSSKKLLLSDSGFYLCAWSEGDAGENRAFFGQGTRLTVV.

The V gene is TRBV4-1, the J gene TRBJ2-4; a weak D match, TRBD2 (6 bases). This CDR3 is built from 16 residues. Germline V lookup: CDR1 MGHRA, CDR2 YSYEKL. Trimming shortened V by 1 base and J by 5 bases, and 15 bases separated the two germline ends. The CDR3 nucleotides are TGCGCCAGCAGCCAAGCTTCCGGGACTGGAGAAAACATTCAGTACTTC. This gives the protein CASSQASGTGENIQYF.

The table lists this clonotype with many counts. The V and J genes are TRBV6-1 and TRBJ1-1, with D perhaps TRBD1 (5 bases). Germline V CDR1 and CDR2: MNHNS, SASEGT. This CDR3 comprises 14 residues. Trimming shortened V by 7 bases and J by 7 bases, and 19 bases separated the two germline ends. The CDR3, as DNA: TGTGCCAGCACCTGGACACAGGCTACACATGAAGCTTTCTTT. Protein product: CASTWTQATHEAFF.

This clonotype has at least ten counts. This sequence joins TRBV13 and TRBJ1-1, with D possibly matching TRBD1 (5 bases). The CDR3 contains 14 residues. Per germline, CDR1 PRHDT and CDR2 FYEKMQ (reference sequence). V was cut by 5 bases and J by 5 bases, with 15 bases left in between. This CDR3 reads CASSPDGGMTEAFF. CDR3 in DNA: TGTGCCAGCAGCCCCGACGGGGGGATGACTGAAGCTTTCTTT.

At least ten counts were recorded for this clonotype. The chain combines TRBV11-2 with TRBJ2-7; D may be TRBD2 (5 bases). CDR1 and CDR2 from the germline V gene are SGHAT and FQNNGV. There are 14 residues in the CDR3. Trimming left V 2 bases short and J 3 bases short, with 11 bases between. The CDR3 is CASSLSDSYYEQYF. In nucleotides, the CDR3 is TGTGCCAGCAGCTTATCGGACTCGTACTACGAGCAGTACTTC.

This clonotype was seen more than once but under ten times. The chain employs TRBV3-1 and TRBJ2-7, with D unresolved. Germline V gives CDR1 LGHDT, CDR2 YNNKEL (reference sequence). The CDR3 has 14 residues. V lost 0 bases, J lost 5 bases, and 11 bases lay in between. The CDR3 DNA reads TGTGCCAGCAGCCAAGAGGGTTATTTCCACGAGCAGTACTTC. Its protein product is CASSQEGYFHEQYF.

The chain joins TRBV12-3 or TRBV12-4 to TRBJ2-5; no firm D call. The CDR3 runs 15 residues. The V and J ends lost 6 bases and 5 bases respectively, with 19 bases between them. CDR3 in DNA: TGTGCCAGCAGCTCTTTATCTAGGGTGGGGGAGACCCAGTACTTC. This translates into CASSSLSRVGETQYF.

Many counts were recorded for this clonotype. The chain carries TRBV20-1 and TRBJ1-1, with a weak D call TRBD1 (5 bases). Trimming left V 1 base short and J 1 base short, with 19 bases between. This CDR3 contains 17 residues. CDR1 and CDR2 (germline): DFQATT, SNEGSKA (reference sequence). CDR3 residues: CSARGGGLAKTNTEAFF. In nucleotides, the CDR3 is TGCAGTGCTAGAGGCGGGGGTCTGGCAAAGACGAACACTGAAGCTTTCTTT.

As concerns this clonotype: It may be a read error: a sequence one base away is much more abundant. V and J are TRBV7-9 and TRBJ2-1; 12 nucleotides align to TRBD2. This CDR3 comprises 16 residues. Germline assignment: CDR1 SEHNR and CDR2 FQNEAQ (reference sequence). Here the CDR3 DNA reads TGTGTCAGCAGTAACGGACTAGCGGGAAGGCCGAGAGAGCAGTTCTTC. Amino acids: CVSSNGLAGRPREQFF.

This clonotype was recorded at least ten times. The CDR3: CASGRAGTFYEQYF. Written as DNA, the CDR3 is TGTGCCAGCGGTCGGGCGGGAACATTCTACGAGCAGTACTTC. V gene TRBV6-2 or TRBV6-3 combines with J gene TRBJ2-7, with D maybe TRBD2 (6 bases). Trimming cost V 8 bases and J 3 bases, with 17 bases left between them. Germline V lookup: CDR1 MNHEY, CDR2 SVGEGT. The CDR3 is made up of 14 amino acids.

This chain connects TRBV18 to TRBJ1-2, with 8 bases matching TRBD1. This CDR3 has 14 residues. J was trimmed by 8 bases and V by 2 bases; bases with no gene match: 7. Germline V lookup: CDR1 KGHSH, CDR2 LQKENI. CDR3 nucleotide sequence: TGTGCCAGCTCACCAGGACAGGGCGGAGTAGGCTACACCTTC. Its protein product is CASSPGQGGVGYTF.

This clonotype came up many times. V usage is TRBV7-9 and J usage is TRBJ2-7; TRBD1 might be the D (5 bases). Germline V gene data show CDR1 as SEHNR and CDR2 as FQNEAQ (reference sequence). The CDR3 covers 13 residues. V lost 6 bases and J lost 2, with 11 bases in between. This CDR3 reads CASRDGAAYEQYF. The CDR3 DNA reads as TGTGCCAGCAGGGATGGGGCAGCCTACGAGCAGTACTTC.

At least ten counts were recorded for this clonotype. The chain carries TRBV7-8 and TRBJ2-2, with TRBD2 matching over 13 bases. Unmatched junction bases numbered 8, after V lost 3 bases and J lost 4 bases. This CDR3 spans 18 amino acids. CDR1 SGHVS and CDR2 FQNEAQ come from the germline V gene. The CDR3 here is CASSLGLAGLGGTGELFF. The DNA of the CDR3 is TGTGCCAGCAGCTTGGGACTAGCGGGATTAGGCGGCACCGGGGAGCTGTTTTTT.

This clonotype was observed a few times. The chain combines TRBV6-2 or TRBV6-3 with TRBJ2-7; 11 positions agree with TRBD2. Germline trimming cut 2 bases from V and 5 bases from J; bases unmatched to any gene: 11. From germline, CDR1 is MNHEY and CDR2 SVGEGT. The CDR3 loop spans 17 amino acids. The CDR3 DNA sequence: TGTGCCAGCAGTTACGGGTATAGCGGGAGGGCCAACGACGAGCAGTACTTC. Amino acids: CASSYGYSGRANDEQYF.

The genes are TRBV2 and TRBJ1-1, with a weak D call TRBD1 (6 bases). This CDR3 has 16 residues. V was clipped by 2 bases and J by 1 base, with 14 bases between them. Germline loops: CDR1 SNHLY, CDR2 FYNNEI. The DNA of the CDR3 is TGTGCCAGCAGTGAAACAGGGAGGGCCCGGAACACTGAAGCTTTCTTT. The encoded protein is CASSETGRARNTEAFF.

This clonotype was seen repeatedly, ten times or more. This rearrangement joins TRBV30 to TRBJ1-1, with TRBD1 as a possible D gene (5 bases). Germline V gene sequence: CDR1 GTSNPN, CDR2 SVGIG (reference sequence). This CDR3 comprises 14 residues. V gave up 5 bases and J gave up 2 bases, with 15 bases separating them. This chain's CDR3 is CAWAGPDSNTEAFF. The CDR3 nucleotides are TGTGCCTGGGCGGGACCCGACTCAAACACTGAAGCTTTCTTT. Filled out from reference TRBV30 and TRBJ1-1, the complete variable domain reads SQTIHQWPATLVQPVGSPLSLECTVEGTSNPNLYWYRQAAGRGLQLLFYSVGIGQISSEVPQNLSASRPQDRQFILSSKKLLLSDSGFYLCAWAGPDSNTEAFFGQGTRLTVV.

The chain has TRBV5-1 and TRBJ2-3, with 7 bases aligning to TRBD1. The length of the CDR3 is 15 residues. Germline V gene lookup returns CDR1 SGHRS and CDR2 YFSETQ. Trimming took 7 bases from V and 4 from J; bases not matched to a gene: 12. This CDR3 is CASSHRGQQSDTQYF. The CDR3 DNA is TGCGCCAGCTCCCATAGGGGACAGCAGTCAGATACGCAGTATTTT.

The chain uses TRBV6-5 and TRBJ1-1; 8 bases are a match to TRBD1. V lost 0 bases to trimming and J lost 6 bases; unmatched junction nucleotides: 3. The CDR3 covers 14 residues. Germline assignment: CDR1 MNHEY and CDR2 SVGAGI. The CDR3 coding sequence is TGTGCCAGCAGTTACTCGGACAGGGCTGCTGAAGCTTTCTTT. It encodes CASSYSDRAAEAFF.

This clonotype was observed many times. This chain links TRBV12-3 or TRBV12-4 with TRBJ1-1; D ambiguous. The CDR3 runs 16 residues. Trimming pared 1 base from V and 4 bases from J, leaving 16 bases between. CDR3 coding DNA: TGTGCCAGCAGTTTAGTATATAGGGTAAGCGCCACTGAAGCTTTCTTT. Amino acids: CASSLVYRVSATEAFF.

The sample holds a few counts of this clonotype. The chain links TRBV27 to TRBJ2-1; tentatively, D is TRBD1 (5 bases). This CDR3 has 15 residues. Germline CDR1 and CDR2: MNHEY and SMNVEV (reference sequence). V gave up 5 bases and J gave up 0 bases, with 11 bases separating them. CDR3 amino acids: CASSPNRYSYNEQFF. The CDR3, as DNA: TGTGCCAGCAGTCCAAACAGGTACTCCTACAATGAGCAGTTCTTC.

This clonotype was counted many times. The genes are TRBV7-9 and TRBJ1-2, with D possibly matching TRBD1 (6 bases). The CDR3 extends over 16 amino acids. The V and J ends lost 6 bases and 0 bases respectively, with 17 bases between them. Per the germline V gene, CDR1 is SEHNR and CDR2 is FQNEAQ (reference sequence). The DNA of the CDR3 is TGTGCCAGCAGGAAACCGGGACACACAGCTAACTATGGCTACACCTTC. Protein sequence: CASRKPGHTANYGYTF.

This chain links TRBV20-1 with TRBJ2-5, with 8 bases lining up with TRBD2. Trimming removed 1 base from V and 3 bases from J; junction bases left unmatched: 4. This CDR3 contains 14 residues. Germline V gives CDR1 DFQATT, CDR2 SNEGSKA (reference sequence). The CDR3, as DNA: TGCAGTGCTAGAGTGACGGGAGGGAAAGAGACCCAGTACTTC. As protein: CSARVTGGKETQYF.

V usage is TRBV7-2 and J usage is TRBJ2-2; a weak D match, TRBD1 (6 bases). V lost 5 bases and J lost 7, with 14 bases in between. This CDR3 has 14 residues. Germline-derived CDR1 and CDR2 are SGHTA and FQGNSA. The CDR3 sequence is CASSPQGTGGELFF. In DNA form, the CDR3 reads TGTGCCAGCAGCCCACAGGGAACGGGCGGGGAGCTGTTTTTT.

The V call is TRBV5-1, the J call TRBJ2-1, with 7 bases that match TRBD2. This CDR3 has 17 amino acids. With V trimmed by 1 base and J by 2 bases, 9 bases remained unmatched. The V gene's germline CDR1 is SGHRS and CDR2 YFSETQ. The CDR3 DNA follows: TGCGCCAGCAGCTTGTTCCCTAGCGGCCCGACCTACAATGAGCAGTTCTTC. This translates into CASSLFPSGPTYNEQFF.

This clonotype was seen at least ten times. The genes are TRBV27 and TRBJ2-1; weak D call: TRBD2 (6 bases). This CDR3 is built from 15 residues. Per the germline V gene, CDR1 is MNHEY and CDR2 is SMNVEV (reference sequence). V was trimmed by 8 bases and J by 5 bases, leaving 19 bases between them. This CDR3 reads CASGLRDWTDNEQFF. The CDR3 nucleotides read TGTGCCAGCGGTCTCCGGGACTGGACGGACAATGAGCAGTTCTTC.

V and J are TRBV5-1 and TRBJ2-2, with a possible D match to TRBD2 (6 bases). CDR3 size: 15 residues. The ends were cut back, 4 bases at V and 2 bases at J, with 12 bases in the middle. The germline V gene encodes CDR1 SGHRS and CDR2 YFSETQ. DNA for the CDR3: TGCGCCAGCAGCCGGCCTAGCGCCAACACCGGGGAGCTGTTTTTT. It specifies CASSRPSANTGELFF.